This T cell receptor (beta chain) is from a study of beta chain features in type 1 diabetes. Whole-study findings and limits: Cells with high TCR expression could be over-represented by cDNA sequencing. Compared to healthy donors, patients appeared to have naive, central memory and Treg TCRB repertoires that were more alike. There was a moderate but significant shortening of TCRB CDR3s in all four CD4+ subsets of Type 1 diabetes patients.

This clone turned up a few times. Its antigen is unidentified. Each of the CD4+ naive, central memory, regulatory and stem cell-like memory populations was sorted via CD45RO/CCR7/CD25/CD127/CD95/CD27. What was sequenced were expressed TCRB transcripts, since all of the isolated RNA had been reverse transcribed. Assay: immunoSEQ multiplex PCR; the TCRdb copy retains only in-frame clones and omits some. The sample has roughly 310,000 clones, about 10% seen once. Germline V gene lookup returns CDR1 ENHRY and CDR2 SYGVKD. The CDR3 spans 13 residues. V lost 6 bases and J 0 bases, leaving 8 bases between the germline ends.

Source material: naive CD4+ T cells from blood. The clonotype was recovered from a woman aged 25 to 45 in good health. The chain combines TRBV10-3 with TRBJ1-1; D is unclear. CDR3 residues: CAIRVHLNTEAFF. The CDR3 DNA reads TGTGCCATCAGGGTGCACTTGAACACTGAAGCTTTCTTT.